Sequencing of this T cell receptor beta chain was carried out in a study of ipilimumab plus nivolumab after autologous stem cell transplantation. The study, taken as a whole, reports: Authors suggest TCR repertoire, Treg phenotype and gut microbiota support further study.

Comment on this clone: Its antigen is not identified.

Produced via immunoSEQ multiplex PCR; TCRdb's table is partial and in-frame only. The repertoire holds roughly 45,000 clones, about 88% seen once, with around 0.86% in the top ten. Ipilimumab, 1 mg/kg, started 14 to 28 days after autologous transplant. Germline lookup yields CDR1 LGHNA and CDR2 YNFKEQ. V was trimmed by 4 bases and J by 3 bases, leaving 15 bases between them. The CDR3 runs to 15 residues. Sample: PBMCs, taken in a trial of ipilimumab plus nivolumab as post-transplant consolidation. The V gene is TRBV4-2, the J gene TRBJ1-1; D call uncertain. The clonotype was recovered from a male donor with multiple myeloma. The CDR3 region has the DNA TGTGCCAGCAGCCTCCCCGAACGTTCTCACACTGAAGCTTTCTTT. Protein product: CASSLPERSHTEAFF.